This T cell receptor (beta chain) was identified in a study of blood T cells in healthy people across ages. On this clonotype itself: Antigen unknown.

Study outcomes and limitations: The fall in TCR beta diversity per million T cells was roughly linear with age. Strong correlation was found linking TCR beta diversity to naive T cell percentage.

The second PCR ran roughly 7 to 12 cycles with a sample-barcoded 5' primer and J-beta primers. Each cDNA was tagged by a template-switch adaptor containing 12 random nucleotides. TCRdb re-analysed the 5' RACE reads in MiXCR, keeping a single row per CDR3 protein. The repertoire consists of some 670,000 distinct CDR3 sequences, with over 40% occurring once and the leading ten covering approximately 13%. The source is a woman aged 80 or over in good health. The sample consisted of blood.

The CDR3 coding sequence is TGTGCCAGCAGACCGACAGGGGACTATGGCTACACCTTC. Amino acids: CASRPTGDYGYTF. V gene TRBV12-3 or TRBV12-4 combines with J gene TRBJ1-2, with TRBD1 matching 8 bases. This CDR3 comprises 13 residues. Trimming took 6 bases from V and 3 from J; bases not matched to a gene: 3.